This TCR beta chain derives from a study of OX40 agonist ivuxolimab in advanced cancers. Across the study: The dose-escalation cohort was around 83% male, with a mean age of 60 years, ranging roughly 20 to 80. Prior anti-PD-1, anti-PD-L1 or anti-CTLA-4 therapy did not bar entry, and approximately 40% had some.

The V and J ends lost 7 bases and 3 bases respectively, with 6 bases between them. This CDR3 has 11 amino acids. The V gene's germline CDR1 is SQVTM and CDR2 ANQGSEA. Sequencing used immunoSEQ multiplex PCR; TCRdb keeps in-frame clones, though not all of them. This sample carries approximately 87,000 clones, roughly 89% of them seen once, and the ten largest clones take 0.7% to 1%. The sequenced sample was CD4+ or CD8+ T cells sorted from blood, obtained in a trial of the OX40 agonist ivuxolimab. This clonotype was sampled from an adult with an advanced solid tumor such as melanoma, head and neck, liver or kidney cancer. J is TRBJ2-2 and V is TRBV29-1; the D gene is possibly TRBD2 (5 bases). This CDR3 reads CSGGYTGELFF. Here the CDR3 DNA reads TGCAGCGGAGGGTACACCGGGGAGCTGTTTTTT.